Listed below are T cell receptor beta chains from one sample, sequenced in a study of long-term antiretroviral therapy in people with HIV. Repertoires were generated with immunoSEQ multiplex PCR, while TCRdb's copy carries only in-frame clones and drops some. Here the sample spans under 45,000 clones, 94% being singletons. This specimen consisted of unsorted PBMCs, obtained around 9 years after starting antiretroviral therapy. The receptors come from a man aged 25-45 years with HIV. CDR3s include the opening cysteine and the closing phenylalanine or tryptophan. The D gene is left open where the match is weak. Size is stated for part of the rows, as once, few or many counts, or as a class when the clone is expanded.

>TRBJ1-6|-|14|-|TRBV9
TGTGCCAGCAGCGTAGCTGTCAATAATTCACCCCTCCACTTT
CASSVAVNNSPLHF
>TRBJ2-1|once|16|-|TRBV5-1
TGCGCCAGCAGCTCCCCGGGCAGTACACAATCCAATGAGCAGTTCTTC
CASSSPGSTQSNEQFF
>TRBJ1-2|once|14|-|TRBV11-2
TGTGCCAGCAGCTTATCGGTAGGGATCGATGGCTACACCTTC
CASSLSVGIDGYTF
>TRBJ1-1|-|17|-|TRBV14
TGTGCCAGCAGCCAAGCCGGGGGGGCCCGGACGAACACTGAAGCTTTCTTT
CASSQAGGARTNTEAFF
>TRBJ2-2|-|11|-|TRBV12-5
TGTGCTAGTGGTTTGGCCGGGGAGCTGTTTTTT
CASGLAGELFF
>TRBJ1-2|-|11|-|TRBV20-1
TGCAGTGCTAGACAGGACTATGGCTACACCTTC
CSARQDYGYTF
>TRBJ1-6|-|18|TRBD1|TRBV7-2
TGTGCCAGCAGCCGCAGGACAGGACTTATCTCCTATAATTCACCCCTCCACTTT
CASSRRTGLISYNSPLHF
>TRBJ1-2|-|15|-|TRBV18
TGTGCCAGCTCACCCCGAGGAGCAGTTGACTATGGCTACACCTTC
CASSPRGAVDYGYTF
>TRBJ1-4|-|15|-|TRBV5-1
TGCGCCAGCAGCCCCGGTTTAGGTGGAGGTGAAAAACTGTTTTTT
CASSPGLGGGEKLFF
>TRBJ2-1|-|15|-|TRBV19
TGTGCCAGTACTGCCTCTCTAGACACTTACAATGAGCAGTTCTTC
CASTASLDTYNEQFF
>TRBJ1-1|once|11|-|TRBV2
TGTGCCAGCAGTGACTTCACTGAAGCTTTCTTT
CASSDFTEAFF
>TRBJ2-3|-|21|TRBD1|TRBV10-3
TGTGCCATCAGGCTCCCCGCTAATGACAGGGGCCACGGTACTAGCACAGATACGCAGTATTTT
CAIRLPANDRGHGTSTDTQYF
>TRBJ1-4|-|15|-|TRBV11-2
TGTGCCAGCAGCTTTTCAGGGAATAGGAATGAAAAACTGTTTTTT
CASSFSGNRNEKLFF
>TRBJ2-3|-|12|-|TRBV4-1
TGCGCCAGCAGCCCTCTTAGCGGCCAGCAGTATTTT
CASSPLSGQQYF
>TRBJ1-5|once|14|-|TRBV6-5
TGTGCCAGCAGTTTTTGGGGCGCGGGTCAGCCCCAGCATTTT
CASSFWGAGQPQHF
>TRBJ2-2|-|14|TRBD1|TRBV5-1
TGCGCCAGCGAACCGGGACAGGGAACCGGGGAGCTGTTTTTT
CASEPGQGTGELFF
>TRBJ2-5|-|14|TRBD1|TRBV7-3
TGTGCCAGCAGCTTAGGGGGACAGCAAGAGACCCAGTACTTC
CASSLGGQQETQYF
>TRBJ1-5|once|14|TRBD1|TRBV19
TGTGCCAGTACTTCCGGACAGGGAAGTCAGCCCCAGCATTTT
CASTSGQGSQPQHF
>TRBJ2-5|-|17|-|TRBV5-4
TGTGCCAGCAGCCAGCTTCAGGGATACAACGTCCAAGAGACCCAGTACTTC
CASSQLQGYNVQETQYF
>TRBJ1-4|-|12|-|TRBV2
TGTGCCAGCAGGCAGGGAGGTGAAAAACTGTTTTTT
CASRQGGEKLFF
>TRBJ1-4|-|14|-|TRBV10-3
TGTGCCACCAGCTCAGGGTCGCCTAATGAAAAACTGTTTTTT
CATSSGSPNEKLFF
>TRBJ2-5|-|14|TRBD1|TRBV5-1
TGCGCCAGCAGCTTGGGACAGGGCGAAGAGACCCAGTACTTC
CASSLGQGEETQYF
>TRBJ1-5|-|14|-|TRBV30
TGTGCCTGGACAGGGGCCGTTAGCAATCAGCCCCAGCATTTT
CAWTGAVSNQPQHF